This T cell receptor (beta chain) originates from a study of blood T cell repertoires in COVID-19. About the study: Spain, Italy and the United States supplied samples that represented acute and convalescent COVID-19. T cells, B-cell-depleted T cells, or PBMCs supplied cDNA or gDNA.

How the authors handled the data: It was from reference gene primer amplification that nucleated cell counts were estimated. Sequenced by immunoSEQ multiplex PCR; TCRdb stores in-frame clones only, minus some. V and J calls and clone size come straight from that table; D and trimming were deduced from the DNA. The table records around 92,000 clones, 80% to 90% of them present only once. Trimming took off 6 bases at V and 7 bases at J, with 8 bases between the two ends. This CDR3 comprises 10 residues. CDR1 DFQATT and CDR2 SNEGSKA come from the germline V gene (reference sequence). This chain joins TRBV20-1 and TRBJ2-3; D might be TRBD2 (5 bases). This TCR came from a woman aged 80 or over with active COVID-19. The sequenced material came from peripheral blood. The CDR3 sequence is CSAEDYTQYF. The CDR3 coding sequence is TGCAGTGCGGAGGACTATACGCAGTATTTT.